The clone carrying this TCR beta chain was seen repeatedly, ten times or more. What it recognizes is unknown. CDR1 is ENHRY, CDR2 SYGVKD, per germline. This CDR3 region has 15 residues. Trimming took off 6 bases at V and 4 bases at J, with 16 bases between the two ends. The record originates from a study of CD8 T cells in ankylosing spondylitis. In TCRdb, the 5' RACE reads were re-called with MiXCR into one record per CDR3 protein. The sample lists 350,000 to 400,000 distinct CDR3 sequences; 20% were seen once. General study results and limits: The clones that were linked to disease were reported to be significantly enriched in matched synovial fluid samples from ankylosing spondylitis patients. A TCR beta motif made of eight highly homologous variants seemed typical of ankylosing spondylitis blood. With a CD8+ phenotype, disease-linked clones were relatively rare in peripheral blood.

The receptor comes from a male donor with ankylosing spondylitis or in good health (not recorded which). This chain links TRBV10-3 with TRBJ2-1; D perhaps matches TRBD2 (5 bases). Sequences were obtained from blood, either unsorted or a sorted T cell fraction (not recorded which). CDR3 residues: CAISRTELSYNEQFF. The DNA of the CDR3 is TGTGCCATCAGCCGGACTGAGCTTAGTTACAATGAGCAGTTCTTC.